This T cell receptor beta chain emerged from a study of T cell repertoires in cytomegalovirus infection. The overall study: Epitope selection comprised recently identified HLA-C-restricted CMV epitopes and well-studied HLA-B-restricted CMV epitopes.

From germline, CDR1 is SGHDT and CDR2 YYEEEE. The V gene lost 0 bases and the J gene lost 3 bases, with 6 bases spanning the gap. This CDR3 is built from 13 residues. TCRdb reprocessed the reads via MiXCR and lists one record per CDR3 protein. The sample holds 570,000 or so distinct CDR3 sequences, approximately 40% seen once. Only a few counts were recorded for this clonotype. Antigen: not known. The starting material was cultured PBMCs, obtained from culture after CMV antigen stimulation. The clonotype comes from a human donor in good health (CMV status not recorded). Some clones in this sample may be carry-over from other donors' samples. The chain couples TRBV5-6 to TRBJ1-1; D not resolved. CDR3 in DNA: TGTGCCAGCAGCTTGGCGGGGTACACTGAAGCTTTCTTT. Its protein product is CASSLAGYTEAFF.